This entry lists 12 T cell receptor beta chains sequenced from one sample in a study. TCRdb recomputed calls from the 5' RACE reads with MiXCR, one row per CDR3 protein. The top ten clones hold approximately 4.1% of a sample with approximately 40,000 distinct CDR3 sequences, about 32% of them seen once. What was sequenced was tumor-infiltrating memory CD4+ T cells sorted from the breast tumor. Regarding subset: memory CD4+ T cells, CD4+CD45RO+CD25-. Receptors originate from a female donor with breast cancer.

This clonotype has at least ten counts. The genes are TRBV7-2 and TRBJ2-7; a weak D match, TRBD1 (6 bases). This CDR3 has 15 residues. Trimming removed 0 bases from V and 2 bases from J, with 11 bases in between. Germline CDR1 is SGHTA and CDR2 is FQGNSA. CDR3 DNA: TGTGCCAGCAGCTTAGCCAGGGGAAGCGCCTACGAGCAGTACTTC. Its translation is CASSLARGSAYEQYF.

This clonotype came up many times. The chain couples TRBV7-6 to TRBJ1-1; perhaps TRBD1 as D (6 bases). Between the trimmed V and J ends, which lost 4 bases and 0 bases, there was a span of 9 bases. This CDR3 has 14 amino acids. Germline lookup yields CDR1 SGHVS and CDR2 FNYEAQ. The CDR3 bases are TGTGCCAGCAGCTCCGACAGGTTGAACACTGAAGCTTTCTTT. Translating gives CASSSDRLNTEAFF.

J is TRBJ2-7 and V is TRBV27, with a weak D call TRBD2 (6 bases). Germline lookup yields CDR1 MNHEY and CDR2 SMNVEV (reference sequence). This CDR3 is built from 13 residues. Trimming took off 5 bases at V and 6 bases at J, with 14 bases between the two ends. As DNA, the CDR3 is TGTGCCAGCAGTCCGACTAGTTCGGGCGAGCAGTACTTC. Its translation: CASSPTSSGEQYF.

The chain couples TRBV29-1 to TRBJ2-5, with 13 bases that match TRBD2. This CDR3 is built from 16 residues. J lost 1 base, V lost 6 bases, and 8 bases had no gene match. The germline V gene has CDR1 SQVTM and CDR2 ANQGSEA. The CDR3 region is CSVGGLAGVPQETQYF. CDR3 nucleotide sequence: TGCAGCGTGGGCGGACTAGCGGGAGTGCCCCAAGAGACCCAGTACTTC.

The V call is TRBV29-1, the J call TRBJ2-1; D remains unclear. This CDR3 is 11 amino acids long. The germline V gene encodes CDR1 SQVTM and CDR2 ANQGSEA. V was cut by 7 bases and J by 7 bases, with 11 bases left in between. Here the CDR3 reads CSAHTHNEQFF. The CDR3, as DNA: TGCAGCGCCCACACACATAATGAGCAGTTCTTC.

This clonotype was seen more than once but under ten times. The genes are TRBV5-1 and TRBJ1-1; D is uncertain. CDR3 length: 14 residues. V shed 4 bases and J shed 6 bases, with 16 bases lying between them. In germline, CDR1 is SGHRS, CDR2 YFSETQ. The chain's CDR3 is CASSPTSSQAEAFF. The DNA of the CDR3 is TGCGCCAGCAGCCCAACGTCCTCCCAGGCTGAAGCTTTCTTT.

This rearrangement joins TRBV4-2 to TRBJ2-7, with TRBD2 matching 10 bases. Germline trimming cut 4 bases from V and 7 bases from J; bases unmatched to any gene: 16. The CDR3 totals 17 residues. The germline gives CDR1 LGHNA, CDR2 YNFKEQ. This chain's CDR3 is CASSPTPPSGGPFEQYF. As DNA, the CDR3 is TGTGCCAGCAGCCCCACCCCCCCTAGCGGGGGCCCCTTTGAGCAGTACTTC.

V and J are TRBV5-1 and TRBJ2-2; 7 positions agree with TRBD1. The CDR3 runs to 16 residues. Trimming took 2 bases from V and 6 from J; bases not matched to a gene: 10. Germline CDR1 and CDR2: SGHRS and YFSETQ. CDR3 coding DNA: TGCGCCAGCAGCTTTTCCGGGACAGTTGGGGCCGGGGAGCTGTTTTTT. Amino acids: CASSFSGTVGAGELFF. The full variable domain, with the rest looked up from reference TRBV5-1 and TRBJ2-2, is KAGVTQTPRYLIKTRGQQVTLSCSPISGHRSVSWYQQTPGQGLQFLFEYFSETQRNKGNFPGRFSGRQFSNSRSEMNVSTLELGDSALYLCASSFSGTVGAGELFFGEGSRLTVL.

This clonotype was seen more than once but under ten times. The chain links TRBV7-2 to TRBJ2-2, with 10 positions matching TRBD2. Trimming took 3 bases from V and 4 from J; bases not matched to a gene: 2. Per germline, CDR1 SGHTA and CDR2 FQGNSA. The CDR3 has 15 residues. The CDR3 DNA reads TGTGCCAGCAGCTTTGGACTAGCGGTCACCGGGGAGCTGTTTTTT. Its translation is CASSFGLAVTGELFF.

In its sample, this clonotype was seen a few times. The CDR3 DNA is TGTGCCAGCAGCTCCGGGACATCAATAGCCAAAAACATTCAGTACTTC. Translation gives CASSSGTSIAKNIQYF. V is TRBV5-6 and J is TRBJ2-4, with TRBD1 as a possible D gene (6 bases). Germline V gene lookup returns CDR1 SGHDT and CDR2 YYEEEE. The CDR3 consists of 16 residues. V shed 3 bases and J shed 0 bases, with 13 bases lying between them.

This clonotype occurred a few times. This sequence joins TRBV4-1 and TRBJ2-7; D possibly corresponds to TRBD1 (5 bases). The CDR3 spans 14 residues. Germline V lookup: CDR1 MGHRA, CDR2 YSYEKL. Trimming removed 0 bases from V and 6 bases from J, with 12 bases in between. The CDR3 loop is CASSQDRRVAEQYF. The CDR3 DNA is TGCGCCAGCAGCCAAGATCGCAGGGTGGCCGAGCAGTACTTC.

This clonotype was counted between two and nine times. This chain uses TRBV4-3 with TRBJ2-1; a possible D gene is TRBD1 (6 bases). Deletions cut 8 bases from V and 8 bases from J, with 16 bases between. This CDR3 is built from 13 residues. Germline V gene lookup returns CDR1 LGHNA and CDR2 YSLEER. The CDR3 protein is CASEKDRNHEQFF. The DNA for the CDR3 is TGCGCCAGCGAAAAAGACAGGAACCATGAGCAGTTCTTC.